A single sample gave rise to the 3 T cell receptor beta chains below, sequenced in a study of cytomegalovirus exposure and HLA in healthy donors. TCRdb's table, derived via immunoSEQ multiplex PCR, lists solely in-frame clones and lacks some. The sample gives roughly 270,000 clones, approximately 90% of which show up once; about 0.99% is in the top ten. Sequencing was carried out using PBMCs. These receptors were taken from a woman aged 18-29 years in good health and CMV-seronegative.

The J gene is TRBJ1-1, the V gene TRBV28; maybe TRBD1 (6 bases). Germline V gene data show CDR1 as MDHEN and CDR2 as SYDVKM. CDR3 length: 16 residues. Trimming removed 7 bases from V and 4 bases from J, with 22 bases in between. In DNA, the CDR3 is TGTGCCAGCATAGGAGGGGGGGCCCGGGGGGCCACTGAAGCTTTCTTT. It translates to CASIGGGARGATEAFF.

This chain joins TRBV28 and TRBJ2-7, with 9 nucleotides matching TRBD1. Trimming took 6 bases from V and 6 from J; bases not matched to a gene: 9. Germline values: CDR1 MDHEN, CDR2 SYDVKM. The CDR3 is 14 residues long. The chain's CDR3 is CASSQVGQGTEQYF. The CDR3 DNA reads as TGTGCCAGCAGCCAAGTGGGACAGGGAACCGAGCAGTACTTC.

This clone has a handful of counts. This chain connects TRBV5-1 to TRBJ1-1; D is ambiguous. Trimming cost V 1 base and J 1 base, with 8 bases left between them. Per germline, CDR1 SGHRS and CDR2 YFSETQ. The CDR3 has 14 residues. The CDR3 nucleotides are TGCGCCAGCAGCTTGAATGCAGGGAACACTGAAGCTTTCTTT. It yields the protein CASSLNAGNTEAFF. The variable domain in full, with the rest retrieved from reference TRBV5-1 and TRBJ1-1, is KAGVTQTPRYLIKTRGQQVTLSCSPISGHRSVSWYQQTPGQGLQFLFEYFSETQRNKGNFPGRFSGRQFSNSRSEMNVSTLELGDSALYLCASSLNAGNTEAFFGQGTRLTVV.